This TCR beta chain was sequenced during a study of T cell responses to AZD1222 COVID-19 vaccine. Overall study results and limits: Receipt of two AZD1222 doses was followed by a rise in Spike-specific TCR breadth and depth. Clonal diversity was possibly underestimated; the donors were predominantly white British and more often female.

This CDR3 is built from 15 residues. Germline V CDR1 and CDR2: KGHSH, LQKENI. Trimming removed 1 base from V and 5 bases from J, with 15 bases in between. This clone has only one observation. Its target is unknown. TCRdb's copy holds only in-frame clones and misses some; the assay was immunoSEQ multiplex PCR. The sample consists of 150,000 to 200,000 clones, more than 75% of them appearing once. The sequence came from an adult who received the AZD1222 COVID-19 vaccine. The rearrangement joins TRBV18 to TRBJ2-7; TRBD1 is a possible D gene (5 bases). The source material was peripheral blood, sampled 28 days after the second AZD1222 dose. The CDR3 spells CASSPLRAVSNEQYF. The CDR3 DNA reads TGTGCCAGCTCACCACTCAGGGCCGTGTCTAACGAGCAGTACTTC.